This T cell receptor beta chain was found in a study of CD8+CD57+ T cells in acquired aplastic anemia. Background on the study: Sorted CD4+ and CD8+ cells gave a mean 3.2 ug DNA, range about 0.19 to 27.4 ug.

V was trimmed by 7 bases and J by 6 bases, leaving 22 bases between them. The CDR3 consists of 16 residues. Germline V gene lookup returns CDR1 LNHDA and CDR2 SQIVND (reference sequence). Sequenced patients had shown CD8+CD57+ cell expansion by flow cytometry. Untreated patients provided the blood samples, with no therapy given before sampling. TCR beta VDJ and CDR3 profiling used genomic DNA as template. TCRdb passed the reads through MiXCR, listing each CDR3 protein once. Here the sample spans 300,000 or so distinct CDR3 sequences, 45% to 65% being singletons. The clonotype originates from a human donor with aplastic anemia. Sequencing was carried out using sorted CD4+, CD8+, or CD8+CD57+ T cells (not recorded which) from PBMCs. This chain connects TRBV19 to TRBJ1-5, with a tentative D call TRBD1 (5 bases). CDR3 coding DNA: TGTGCCAGTACCGTTGAGGAGGGATTGGGGGGTCAGCCCCAGCATTTT. This gives the protein CASTVEEGLGGQPQHF.